The rows below give T cell receptor beta chains drawn from one sample of a study of CD8+CD57+ T cells in acquired aplastic anemia. MiXCR, run by TCRdb on the reads, gives a single entry per CDR3 protein. This sample yields 160,000 or so distinct CDR3 sequences, of which 40% to 50% are seen a single time; roughly 3.1% belongs to the top ten. Sequencing was performed on sorted CD4+, CD8+, or CD8+CD57+ T cells (not recorded which) from PBMCs. These receptors came from a human donor with aplastic anemia. Each CDR3 is given with its conserved first and last residue. The order of the fields is clone size, V gene, J gene, D gene, CDR3 protein, CDR3 DNA. D genes are given only for firm matches. Clone size, where shown, is once, few, many, or a class for clones that have expanded.

-	TRBV19	TRBJ1-3	-	CASRAIGNTIYF	TGTGCCAGTAGGGCTATCGGAAACACCATATATTTT
-	TRBV30	TRBJ1-4	-	CAWRLGATNEKLFF	TGTGCCTGGAGGTTGGGTGCAACTAATGAAAAACTGTTTTTT
few	TRBV15	TRBJ1-4	-	CATSRGGADEKLFF	TGTGCCACCAGCAGAGGAGGGGCGGATGAAAAACTGTTTTTT
-	TRBV29-1	TRBJ2-7	TRBD2	CSARSGTYEQYF	TGCAGCGCCCGTAGCGGGACCTACGAGCAGTACTTC
-	TRBV7-3	TRBJ1-1	-	CASSLYTGTEAFF	TGTGCCAGCAGCTTATATACAGGGACTGAAGCTTTCTTT
-	TRBV19	TRBJ2-1	TRBD1	CATQRGTGGDKQFF	TGTGCCACCCAGAGGGGGACAGGCGGGGATAAGCAGTTCTTC
many	TRBV10-3	TRBJ2-4	TRBD1	CAISPGQGKAKNIQYF	TGTGCCATCAGTCCGGGACAGGGGAAGGCCAAAAACATTCAGTACTTC
-	TRBV2	TRBJ2-3	TRBD2	CASSEGLAGGSTDTQYF	TGTGCCAGCAGTGAAGGGCTAGCGGGGGGCAGCACAGATACGCAGTATTTT
many	TRBV19	TRBJ2-7	-	CASSLIYDGAYEQYF	TGTGCCAGTAGCCTTATCTACGACGGTGCCTACGAGCAGTACTTC
many	TRBV7-9	TRBJ2-7	-	CASSLTPDAAYEQYF	TGTGCCAGCAGCTTGACACCCGACGCCGCCTACGAGCAGTACTTC
many	TRBV5-5	TRBJ1-2	-	CASSFDGSEDGYTF	TGTGCCAGCAGCTTTGACGGGTCTGAGGATGGCTACACCTTC
-	TRBV28	TRBJ2-1	-	CASTPLSQGPYNEQFF	TGTGCCAGCACTCCCTTGAGCCAGGGACCCTACAATGAGCAGTTCTTC
many	TRBV5-1	TRBJ2-3	-	CASSLQPGPTDTQYF	TGCGCCAGCAGCTTGCAACCGGGGCCTACAGATACGCAGTATTTT
-	TRBV19	TRBJ2-1	TRBD1	CASRGTGVYNEQFF	TGTGCCAGCAGGGGGACAGGGGTCTACAATGAGCAGTTCTTC
-	TRBV25-1	TRBJ2-7	TRBD1	CASSEPRTGEDEQYF	TGTGCCAGCAGTGAACCCCGGACAGGGGAAGACGAGCAGTACTTC
-	TRBV12-3/TRBV12-4	TRBJ1-5	-	CASSLWNQPQHF	TGTGCCAGCAGTTTATGGAATCAGCCCCAGCATTTT
few	TRBV19	TRBJ1-1	-	CASTGNTEAFF	TGTGCCAGTACGGGGAACACTGAAGCTTTCTTT
-	TRBV24-1	TRBJ2-3	TRBD2	CATSDFGLAGPDTQYF	TGTGCCACCAGTGATTTTGGGCTAGCGGGACCAGATACGCAGTATTTT
many	TRBV2	TRBJ2-1	TRBD2	CASKGLVGGEQFF	TGTGCCAGCAAAGGACTAGTGGGAGGGGAGCAGTTCTTC
many	TRBV7-2	TRBJ2-3	TRBD2	CASSRTSEADTQYF	TGTGCCAGCAGCCGGACTAGCGAGGCAGATACGCAGTATTTT
many	TRBV7-9	TRBJ1-3	TRBD1	CGGWTGGHGGNTIYF	TGTGGAGGATGGACAGGCGGTCATGGAGGAAACACCATATATTTT
-	TRBV2	TRBJ1-2	-	CASSEVRGGFDGYTF	TGTGCCAGCAGTGAAGTCCGGGGAGGGTTTGATGGCTACACCTTC
few	TRBV24-1	TRBJ2-5	TRBD2	CATSDPPGGRETQYF	TGTGCCACCAGTGATCCCCCGGGAGGGCGAGAGACCCAGTACTTC
-	TRBV25-1	TRBJ2-1	-	CASEETGSPYNEQFF	TGTGCCAGCGAGGAGACCGGGAGCCCCTACAATGAGCAGTTCTTC
-	TRBV7-3	TRBJ1-5	-	CASSLAGQGVDQPQHF	TGTGCCAGCAGCTTGGCAGGGCAGGGTGTGGATCAGCCCCAGCATTTT
-	TRBV2	TRBJ1-4	-	CASSPRGVTNEKLFF	TGTGCCAGCTCACCCCGAGGGGTCACTAATGAAAAACTGTTTTTT
many	TRBV19	TRBJ1-1	-	CASRITSMNTEAFF	TGTGCCAGTAGGATTACGAGCATGAACACTGAAGCTTTCTTT
few	TRBV24-1	TRBJ2-1	TRBD1	CATTSGTVYNEQFF	TGTGCCACCACCTCCGGGACAGTTTACAATGAGCAGTTCTTC
many	TRBV5-1	TRBJ2-7	TRBD2	CASSPGLAGPYYEQYF	TGCGCCAGCAGCCCCGGACTAGCGGGACCTTACTACGAGCAGTACTTC
once	TRBV11-2	TRBJ2-7	-	CASRLDLPERRDSRFEQYF	TGTGCCAGCAGATTAGATCTGCCCGAGAGGAGAGACTCTCGCTTCGAGCAGTACTTC
many	TRBV6-2/TRBV6-3	TRBJ1-1	-	CASSRPGRMNTEAFF	TGTGCCAGCAGTAGACCGGGACGTATGAACACTGAAGCTTTCTTT
many	TRBV2	TRBJ1-2	-	CASTQTRGGNYGYTF	TGTGCCAGCACCCAAACCAGGGGCGGGAACTATGGCTACACCTTC
-	TRBV9	TRBJ2-2	-	CASSVRGVFFTGELFF	TGTGCCAGCAGCGTCCGTGGGGTTTTTTTCACCGGGGAGCTGTTTTTT
-	TRBV20-1	TRBJ2-7	TRBD1	CSAKGQVNEQYF	TGCAGTGCCAAAGGACAGGTGAACGAGCAGTACTTC
-	TRBV19	TRBJ1-5	-	CASSIDDKVNQPQHF	TGTGCCAGTAGTATAGATGACAAAGTCAATCAGCCCCAGCATTTT
many	TRBV5-1	TRBJ2-5	-	CASSFDGRREETQYF	TGCGCCAGCAGCTTTGATGGGAGAAGGGAAGAGACCCAGTACTTC
many	TRBV7-9	TRBJ2-7	-	CASGTAEREQYF	TGTGCCAGCGGGACGGCGGAGAGGGAGCAGTACTTC
once	TRBV6-5	TRBJ2-5	-	CASSYIWGETQYF	TGTGCCAGTAGTTACATCTGGGGAGAGACCCAGTACTTC
once	TRBV5-1	TRBJ2-2	-	CASNGELFF	TGCGCCAGCAACGGGGAGCTGTTTTTT
many	TRBV6-5	TRBJ2-7	-	CASSWAPTYEQYF	TGTGCCAGCAGTTGGGCCCCAACCTACGAGCAGTACTTC
many	TRBV6-1	TRBJ2-7	TRBD1	CASRVPGQGDEQYF	TGTGCCAGCAGGGTCCCGGGACAGGGGGACGAGCAGTACTTC
-	TRBV11-2	TRBJ2-7	-	CASSLGPGSEQYF	TGTGCCAGCAGCTTAGGGCCGGGGAGCGAGCAGTACTTC
-	TRBV11-2	TRBJ2-3	TRBD1	CASRLRDRGLDTQYF	TGTGCCAGCAGGTTAAGGGACAGGGGATTGGATACGCAGTATTTT
-	TRBV2	TRBJ2-7	-	CASSPRGGPYEQHF	TGTGCCAGCAGTCCCCGGGGCGGCCCCTACGAGCAGCACTTC
-	TRBV6-1	TRBJ2-7	-	CASTPPADTYEQYF	TGTGCCAGCACCCCCCCGGCGGACACCTACGAGCAGTACTTC
-	TRBV7-9	TRBJ1-3	-	CASPRNTIYF	TGTGCCAGCCCGCGGAACACCATATATTTT
-	TRBV27	TRBJ2-1	-	CASSFNPRANEQFF	TGTGCCAGCAGTTTTAATCCGAGGGCCAATGAGCAGTTCTTC
-	TRBV3-1	TRBJ2-5	TRBD2	CASSPRTSWTETQYF	TGTGCCAGCAGCCCCAGGACTAGCTGGACTGAGACCCAGTACTTC